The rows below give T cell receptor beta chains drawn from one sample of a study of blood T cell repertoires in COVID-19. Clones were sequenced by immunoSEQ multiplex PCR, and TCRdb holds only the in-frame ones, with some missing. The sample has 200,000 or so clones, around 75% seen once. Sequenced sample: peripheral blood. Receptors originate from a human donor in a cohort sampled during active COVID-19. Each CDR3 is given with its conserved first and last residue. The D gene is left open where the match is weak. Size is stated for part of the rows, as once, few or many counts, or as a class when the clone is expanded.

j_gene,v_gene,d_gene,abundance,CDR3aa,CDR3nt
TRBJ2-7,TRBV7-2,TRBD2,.,CASSSGLVLYEQYF,TGTGCCAGCAGCTCGGGACTAGTTCTCTACGAGCAGTACTTC
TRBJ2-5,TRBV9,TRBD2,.,CASSVGALAGGPETQYF,TGTGCCAGCAGCGTAGGGGCTTTAGCGGGAGGGCCTGAGACCCAGTACTTC
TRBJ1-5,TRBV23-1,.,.,CASSPPWRVRGNQPQHF,TGCGCCAGCAGCCCCCCGTGGCGGGTGCGTGGCAATCAGCCCCAGCATTTT
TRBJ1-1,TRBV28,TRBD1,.,CASNYGTGTAFF,TGTGCCAGCAACTATGGGACAGGGACGGCTTTCTTT
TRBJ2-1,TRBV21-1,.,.,CASSKELSGGDNEQFF,TGTGCCAGCAGCAAAGAATTGAGCGGGGGGGACAATGAGCAGTTCTTC
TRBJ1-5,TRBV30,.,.,CAWTSQGGQPQHF,TGTGCCTGGACCTCGCAGGGTGGTCAGCCCCAGCATTTT
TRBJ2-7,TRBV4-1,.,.,CASSQEETSRSHEQYF,TGCGCCAGCAGCCAAGAAGAGACTAGTAGGTCCCACGAGCAGTACTTC
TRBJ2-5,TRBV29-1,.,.,CSVATGSGETQYF,TGCAGCGTCGCTACAGGGAGCGGAGAGACCCAGTACTTC
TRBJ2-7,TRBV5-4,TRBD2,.,CASSPAGGAYEQYF,TGTGCCAGCAGCCCCGCGGGAGGGGCCTACGAGCAGTACTTC
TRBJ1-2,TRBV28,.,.,CASSLTGYGYTF,TGTGCCAGCAGTTTAACAGGCTATGGCTACACCTTC
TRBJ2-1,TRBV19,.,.,CASDSFFPEQFF,TGTGCCAGTGATAGCTTTTTTCCTGAGCAGTTCTTC
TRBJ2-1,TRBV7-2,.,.,CASRENHNEQFF,TGTGCCAGCAGGGAGAACCACAATGAGCAGTTCTTC
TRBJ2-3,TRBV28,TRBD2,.,CASSPSVIAGYTDTQYF,TGTGCCAGCAGTCCCTCAGTAATAGCGGGGTACACAGATACGCAGTATTTT
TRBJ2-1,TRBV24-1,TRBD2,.,CATSDFSGTSGSGSYNEQFF,TGTGCCACCAGTGATTTCTCCGGGACTAGCGGGAGCGGGTCCTACAATGAGCAGTTCTTC
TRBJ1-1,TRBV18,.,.,CASSPLVSGKMNTEAFF,TGTGCCAGCTCACCACTAGTCTCGGGTAAGATGAACACTGAAGCTTTCTTT
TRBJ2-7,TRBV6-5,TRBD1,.,CASSIDRGRYEQYF,TGTGCCAGCAGTATAGACAGGGGAAGGTACGAGCAGTACTTC
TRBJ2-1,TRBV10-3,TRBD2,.,CAISETLAGYYNEQFF,TGTGCCATCAGTGAGACCCTAGCGGGATACTACAATGAGCAGTTCTTC
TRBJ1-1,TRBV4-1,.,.,CASSQVIPGNTEAFF,TGCGCCAGCAGCCAAGTCATACCCGGGAACACTGAAGCTTTCTTT
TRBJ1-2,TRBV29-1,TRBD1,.,CSVGQGTGYTF,TGCAGCGTTGGACAGGGGACTGGCTACACCTTC
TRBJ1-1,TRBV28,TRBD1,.,CASRISTGGVTEAFF,TGTGCCAGCAGGATATCGACAGGGGGCGTCACTGAAGCTTTCTTT
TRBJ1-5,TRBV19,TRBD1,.,CASSARDRVNQPQHF,TGTGCCAGTAGTGCCCGGGACAGGGTTAATCAGCCCCAGCATTTT
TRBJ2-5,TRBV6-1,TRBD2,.,CASSEARGGRETQYF,TGTGCCAGCAGTGAAGCGCGGGGGGGTCGAGAGACCCAGTACTTC
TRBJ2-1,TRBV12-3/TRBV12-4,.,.,CASSLERLAEQFF,TGTGCCAGCAGTTTAGAGCGGCTCGCCGAGCAGTTCTTC
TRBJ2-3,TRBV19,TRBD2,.,CASSPSGLAGGTQYF,TGTGCCAGTAGTCCTTCGGGACTAGCGGGAGGTACGCAGTATTTT
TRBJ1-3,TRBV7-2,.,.,CASSPRTYSGNTIYF,TGTGCCAGCAGCCCAAGGACTTACTCTGGAAACACCATATATTTT
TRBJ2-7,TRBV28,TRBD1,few,CASSFPAGGREQYF,TGTGCCAGCAGTTTCCCCGCAGGGGGTAGGGAGCAGTACTTC
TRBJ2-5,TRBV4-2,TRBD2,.,CASSHGLAARRTQYF,TGTGCCAGCAGCCATGGACTAGCGGCAAGACGGACCCAGTACTTC
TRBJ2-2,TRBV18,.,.,CASSPPRTGELFF,TGTGCCAGCTCACCACCGAGGACCGGGGAGCTGTTTTTT
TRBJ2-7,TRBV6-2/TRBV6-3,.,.,CASSYVPGYEQYF,TGTGCCAGCAGTTACGTCCCCGGCTACGAGCAGTACTTC
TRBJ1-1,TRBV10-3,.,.,CAISGPTNTEAFF,TGTGCCATCAGTGGGCCCACGAACACTGAAGCTTTCTTT
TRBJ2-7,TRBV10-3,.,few,CAISESAAYEQYF,TGTGCCATCAGTGAGAGTGCGGCCTACGAGCAGTACTTC
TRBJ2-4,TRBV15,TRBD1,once,CATSRKGTGGVDIQYF,TGTGCCACCAGCAGAAAAGGGACAGGGGGGGTGGACATTCAGTACTTC
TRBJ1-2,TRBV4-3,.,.,CASSPGFDYGYTF,TGCGCCAGCAGCCCAGGGTTTGACTATGGCTACACCTTC
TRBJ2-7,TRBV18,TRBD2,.,CASSPGLGSYEQYF,TGTGCCAGCTCCCCCGGACTAGGTTCCTACGAGCAGTACTTC
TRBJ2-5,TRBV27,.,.,CASSSRSAQETQYF,TGTGCCAGCAGCTCTCGGTCCGCGCAAGAGACCCAGTACTTC
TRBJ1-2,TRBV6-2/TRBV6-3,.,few,CASSYAQRGNYGYTF,TGTGCCAGCAGTTACGCCCAGAGAGGCAACTATGGCTACACCTTC
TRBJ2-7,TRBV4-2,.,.,CASSQDWVISTGRALNYEQYF,TGTGCCAGCAGCCAAGATTGGGTCATATCTACAGGGAGGGCACTCAACTACGAGCAGTACTTC
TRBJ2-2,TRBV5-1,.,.,CASSLGWTLNTGELFF,TGCGCCAGCAGCTTGGGTTGGACACTAAACACCGGGGAGCTGTTTTTT
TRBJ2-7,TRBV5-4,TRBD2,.,CASSASLAGDSYEQYF,TGTGCCAGCAGCGCCTCACTAGCGGGGGATTCCTACGAGCAGTACTTC
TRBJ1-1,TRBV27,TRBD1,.,CASIPLGTGKMNTEAFF,TGTGCCAGCATCCCTTTAGGGACAGGGAAAATGAACACTGAAGCTTTCTTT
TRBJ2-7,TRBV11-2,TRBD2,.,CASSLLAGAWNEQYF,TGTGCCAGCAGCCTCCTAGCGGGAGCTTGGAACGAGCAGTACTTC
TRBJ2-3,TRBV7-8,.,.,CASSTRDTDTQYF,TGTGCCAGCAGCACCCGGGACACAGATACGCAGTATTTT
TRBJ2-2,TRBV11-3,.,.,CASSQGGELFF,TGTGCCAGCAGCCAGGGCGGGGAGCTGTTTTTT
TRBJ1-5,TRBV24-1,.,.,CATSATGGGQPQHF,TGTGCCACCAGTGCCACGGGGGGCGGTCAGCCCCAGCATTTT
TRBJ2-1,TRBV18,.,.,CASSPGLRERNEQFF,TGTGCCAGCTCACCGGGGTTGAGGGAGAGGAATGAGCAGTTCTTC
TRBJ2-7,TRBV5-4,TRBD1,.,CASSHGTVYEQYF,TGTGCCAGCAGCCACGGGACAGTCTACGAGCAGTACTTC
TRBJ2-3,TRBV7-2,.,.,CASSLVYSSTDTQYF,TGTGCCAGCAGCTTAGTCTATTCGAGCACAGATACGCAGTATTTT
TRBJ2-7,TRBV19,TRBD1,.,CASSTTGTGAYEQYF,TGTGCCAGTAGTACTACCGGGACAGGGGCCTACGAGCAGTACTTC
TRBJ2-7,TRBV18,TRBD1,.,CASSRDRESYEQYF,TGTGCCAGCTCCCGGGACAGGGAATCCTACGAGCAGTACTTC
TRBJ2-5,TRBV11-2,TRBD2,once,CASSLGGRVGETQYF,TGTGCCAGCAGCTTAGGCGGGAGGGTAGGAGAGACCCAGTACTTC
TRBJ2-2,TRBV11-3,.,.,CASSLGWDSPTGELFF,TGTGCCAGCAGCTTAGGGTGGGACTCCCCCACCGGGGAGCTGTTTTTT
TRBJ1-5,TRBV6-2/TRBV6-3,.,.,CASSYSKGRPQHF,TGTGCCAGCAGTTACTCGAAAGGGAGGCCCCAGCATTTT
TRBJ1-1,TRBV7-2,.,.,CASSSEGRMNTEAFF,TGTGCCAGCAGCTCGGAGGGACGTATGAACACTGAAGCTTTCTTT
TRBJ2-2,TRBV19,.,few,CASSGNRAAGELFF,TGTGCCAGTAGTGGTAACAGGGCCGCCGGGGAGCTGTTTTTT